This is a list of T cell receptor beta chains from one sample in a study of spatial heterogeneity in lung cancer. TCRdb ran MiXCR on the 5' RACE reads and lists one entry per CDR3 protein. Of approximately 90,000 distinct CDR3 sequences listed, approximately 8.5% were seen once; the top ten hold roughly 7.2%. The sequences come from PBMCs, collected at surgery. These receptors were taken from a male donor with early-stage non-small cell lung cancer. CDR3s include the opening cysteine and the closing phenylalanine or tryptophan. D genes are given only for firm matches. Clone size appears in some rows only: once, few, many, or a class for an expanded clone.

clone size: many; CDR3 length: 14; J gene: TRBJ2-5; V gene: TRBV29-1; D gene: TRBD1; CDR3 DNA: TGCAGCGTTGGAGAGACAGGGGGCAGGAAGACCCAGTACTTC; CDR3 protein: CSVGETGGRKTQYF
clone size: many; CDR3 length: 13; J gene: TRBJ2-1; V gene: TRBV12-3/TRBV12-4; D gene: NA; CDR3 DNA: TGTGCCAGCAGTTTCAACCCATACAATGAGCAGTTCTTC; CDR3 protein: CASSFNPYNEQFF
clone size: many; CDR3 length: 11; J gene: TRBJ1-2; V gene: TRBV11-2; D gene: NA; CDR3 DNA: TGTGCCAGCAGCTTAGCCGAGGGCTACACCTTC; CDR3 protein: CASSLAEGYTF
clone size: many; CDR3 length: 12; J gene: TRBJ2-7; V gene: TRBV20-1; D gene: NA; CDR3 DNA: TGCAGTGCTAGGTACGGAACCTACGAGCAGTACTTC; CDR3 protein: CSARYGTYEQYF
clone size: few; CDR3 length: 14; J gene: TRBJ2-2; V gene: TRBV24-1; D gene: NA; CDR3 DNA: TGTGCCACCAGTGGAACAGGGAGCACCGGGGAGCTGTTTTTT; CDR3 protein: CATSGTGSTGELFF
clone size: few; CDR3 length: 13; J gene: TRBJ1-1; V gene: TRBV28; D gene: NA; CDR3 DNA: TGTGCCAGCAGGACCCCTCTGAACACTGAAGCTTTCTTT; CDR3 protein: CASRTPLNTEAFF
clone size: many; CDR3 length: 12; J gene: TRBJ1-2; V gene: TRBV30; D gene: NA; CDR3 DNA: TGTGCCTGGAGCCGGGACAACTATGGCTACACCTTC; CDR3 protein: CAWSRDNYGYTF
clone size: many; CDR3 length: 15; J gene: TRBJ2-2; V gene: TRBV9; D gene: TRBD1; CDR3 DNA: TGTGCCAGCAGCGTAGAGACAGGGGGGACCGGGGAGCTGTTTTTT; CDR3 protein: CASSVETGGTGELFF
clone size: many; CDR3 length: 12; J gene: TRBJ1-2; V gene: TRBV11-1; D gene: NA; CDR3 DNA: TGTGCCAGCAGAAGGGGCGGAGATGGCTACACCTTC; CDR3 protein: CASRRGGDGYTF
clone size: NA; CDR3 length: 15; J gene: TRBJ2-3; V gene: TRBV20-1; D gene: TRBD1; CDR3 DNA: TGCAGTGCTAGACAGGGACAGTCCAATATTCCTACGCAGTATTTT; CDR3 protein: CSARQGQSNIPTQYF
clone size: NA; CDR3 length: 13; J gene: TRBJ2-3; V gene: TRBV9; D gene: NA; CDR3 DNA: TGTGCCAGCACTGGGAGCCTCACAGATACGCAGTATTTT; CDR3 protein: CASTGSLTDTQYF
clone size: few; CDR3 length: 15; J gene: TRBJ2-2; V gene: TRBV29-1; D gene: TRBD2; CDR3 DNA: TGCAGCGTTTTGACTAGCGGGATACTCACCGGGGAGCTGTTTTTT; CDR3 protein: CSVLTSGILTGELFF
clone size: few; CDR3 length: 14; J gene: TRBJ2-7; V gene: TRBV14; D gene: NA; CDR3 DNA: TGTGCCAGCAGCCAGGTCAATACGCCCTACGAGCAGTACTTC; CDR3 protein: CASSQVNTPYEQYF
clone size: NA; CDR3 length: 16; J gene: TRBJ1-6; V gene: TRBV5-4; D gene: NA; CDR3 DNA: TGTGCCAGCAGCTTGGGTGGGACTGGAGATAATTCACCCCTCCACTTT; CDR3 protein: CASSLGGTGDNSPLHF
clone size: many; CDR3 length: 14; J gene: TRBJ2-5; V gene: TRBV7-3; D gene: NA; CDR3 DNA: TGTGCCAGCAGCCCCAAGCTACGGGGGGAGACCCAGTACTTC; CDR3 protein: CASSPKLRGETQYF
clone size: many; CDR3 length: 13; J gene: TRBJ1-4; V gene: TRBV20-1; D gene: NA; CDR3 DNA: TGCAGTGCTCCACAGGGAACTAATGAAAAACTGTTTTTT; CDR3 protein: CSAPQGTNEKLFF
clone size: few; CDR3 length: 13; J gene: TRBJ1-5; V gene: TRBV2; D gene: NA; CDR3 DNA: TGTGCCAGCAGTGAGCTGAGCAATCAGCCCCAGCATTTT; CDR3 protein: CASSELSNQPQHF
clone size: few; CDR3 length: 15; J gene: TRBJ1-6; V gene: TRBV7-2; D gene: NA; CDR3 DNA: TGTGCCAGCAGCTTACCCGGGCAGGGCAATTCACCCCTCCACTTT; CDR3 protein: CASSLPGQGNSPLHF
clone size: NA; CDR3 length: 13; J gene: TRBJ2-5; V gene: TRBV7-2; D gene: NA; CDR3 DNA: TGTGCCAGCTGCAGGGCCTCGAAAGAGACCCAGTACTTC; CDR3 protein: CASCRASKETQYF
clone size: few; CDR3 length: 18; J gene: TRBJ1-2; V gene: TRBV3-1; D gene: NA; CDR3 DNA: TGTGCCAGCAGCCCAAGAGCCCTCCGAGGAGGTAAAAACTATGGCTACACCTTC; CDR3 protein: CASSPRALRGGKNYGYTF
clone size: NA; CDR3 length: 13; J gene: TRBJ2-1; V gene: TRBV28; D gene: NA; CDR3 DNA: TGTGCCAGCAGCCTTGGGGGAATGGATGAGCAGTTCTTC; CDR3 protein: CASSLGGMDEQFF
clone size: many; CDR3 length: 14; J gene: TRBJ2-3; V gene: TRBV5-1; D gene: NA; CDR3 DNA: TGCGCCAGCAGCTTGGGCCAATCCGCTGATACGCAGTATTTT; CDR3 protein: CASSLGQSADTQYF
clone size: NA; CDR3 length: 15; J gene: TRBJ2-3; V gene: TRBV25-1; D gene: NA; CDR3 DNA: TGTGCCAGCAGTGAACTCGGGGGAAGCACAGATACGCAGTATTTT; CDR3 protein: CASSELGGSTDTQYF
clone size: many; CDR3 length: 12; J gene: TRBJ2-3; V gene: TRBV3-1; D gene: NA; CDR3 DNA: TGTGCCAGCAGCCCGAGCACAGATACGCAGTATTTT; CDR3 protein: CASSPSTDTQYF